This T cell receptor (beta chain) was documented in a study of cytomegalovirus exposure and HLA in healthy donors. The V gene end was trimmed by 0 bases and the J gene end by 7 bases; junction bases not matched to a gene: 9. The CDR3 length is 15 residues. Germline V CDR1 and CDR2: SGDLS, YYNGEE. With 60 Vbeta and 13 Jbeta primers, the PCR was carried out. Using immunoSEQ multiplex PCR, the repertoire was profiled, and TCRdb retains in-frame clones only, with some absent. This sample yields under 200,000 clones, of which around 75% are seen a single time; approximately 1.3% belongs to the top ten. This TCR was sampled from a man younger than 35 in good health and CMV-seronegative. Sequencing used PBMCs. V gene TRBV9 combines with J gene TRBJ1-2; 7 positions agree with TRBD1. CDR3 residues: CASSVDNRGTGGYTF. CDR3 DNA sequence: TGTGCCAGCAGCGTAGATAACAGGGGAACGGGTGGCTACACCTTC.